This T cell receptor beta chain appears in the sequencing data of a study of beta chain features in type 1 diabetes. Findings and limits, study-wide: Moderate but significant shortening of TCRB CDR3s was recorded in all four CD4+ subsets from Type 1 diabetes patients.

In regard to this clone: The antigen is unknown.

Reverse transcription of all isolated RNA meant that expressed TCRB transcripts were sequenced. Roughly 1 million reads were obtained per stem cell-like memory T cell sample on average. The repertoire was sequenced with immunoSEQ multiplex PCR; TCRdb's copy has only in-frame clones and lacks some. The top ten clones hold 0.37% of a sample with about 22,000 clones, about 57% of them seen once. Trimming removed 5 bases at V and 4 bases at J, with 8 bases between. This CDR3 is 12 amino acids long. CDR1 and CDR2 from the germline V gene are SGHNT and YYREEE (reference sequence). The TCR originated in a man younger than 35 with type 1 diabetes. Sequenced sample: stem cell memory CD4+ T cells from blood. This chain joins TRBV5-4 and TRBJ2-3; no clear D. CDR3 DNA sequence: TGTGCCAGCAGGCAGAGCGCAGATACGCAGTATTTT. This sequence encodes CASRQSADTQYF.